The clone carrying this TCR beta chain occurred a few times. The antigen is unknown. Primed by a sample-barcoded 5' primer and a J-beta primer mix, a second PCR proceeded for about 7 to 11 cycles. Using its own MiXCR run on the 5' RACE reads, TCRdb lists one record per CDR3 protein. Of fewer than 700,000 distinct CDR3 sequences in the sample, 40% to 45% are singletons; the top ten hold about 32%. This specimen belongs to a study of blood T cells in healthy people across ages. Points from the study as a whole: Significant beta diversity loss was already apparent by age approximately 40, declining roughly linearly.

This CDR3 region has 17 residues. V trimming: 6 bases; J trimming: 7 bases; junction bases outside the gene matches: 14. Germline CDR1 LNHDA, CDR2 SQIVND (reference sequence). The material sequenced was blood. The J gene is TRBJ2-1, the V gene TRBV19, with TRBD2 identical over 11 bases. The receptor was isolated from a man at least 80 years old in good health. This CDR3 reads CASRTPIAGGLKNEQFF. The DNA of the CDR3 is TGTGCCAGTAGGACCCCGATAGCGGGGGGGCTAAAAAATGAGCAGTTCTTC.